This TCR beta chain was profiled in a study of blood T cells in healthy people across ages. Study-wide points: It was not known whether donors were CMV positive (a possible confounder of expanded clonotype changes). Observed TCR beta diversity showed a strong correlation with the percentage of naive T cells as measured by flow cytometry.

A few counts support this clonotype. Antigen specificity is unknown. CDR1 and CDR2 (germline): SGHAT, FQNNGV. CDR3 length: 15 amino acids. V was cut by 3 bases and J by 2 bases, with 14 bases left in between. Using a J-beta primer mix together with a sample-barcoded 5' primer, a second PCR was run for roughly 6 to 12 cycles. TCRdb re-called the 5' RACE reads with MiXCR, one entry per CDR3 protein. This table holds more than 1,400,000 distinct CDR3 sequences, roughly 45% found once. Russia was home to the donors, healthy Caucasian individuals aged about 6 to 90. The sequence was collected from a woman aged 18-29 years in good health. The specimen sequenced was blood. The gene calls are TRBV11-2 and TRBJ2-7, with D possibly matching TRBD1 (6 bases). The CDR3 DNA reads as TGTGCCAGCAGCTTGATTCCCGGGACACCCTACGAGCAGTACTTC. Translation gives CASSLIPGTPYEQYF.